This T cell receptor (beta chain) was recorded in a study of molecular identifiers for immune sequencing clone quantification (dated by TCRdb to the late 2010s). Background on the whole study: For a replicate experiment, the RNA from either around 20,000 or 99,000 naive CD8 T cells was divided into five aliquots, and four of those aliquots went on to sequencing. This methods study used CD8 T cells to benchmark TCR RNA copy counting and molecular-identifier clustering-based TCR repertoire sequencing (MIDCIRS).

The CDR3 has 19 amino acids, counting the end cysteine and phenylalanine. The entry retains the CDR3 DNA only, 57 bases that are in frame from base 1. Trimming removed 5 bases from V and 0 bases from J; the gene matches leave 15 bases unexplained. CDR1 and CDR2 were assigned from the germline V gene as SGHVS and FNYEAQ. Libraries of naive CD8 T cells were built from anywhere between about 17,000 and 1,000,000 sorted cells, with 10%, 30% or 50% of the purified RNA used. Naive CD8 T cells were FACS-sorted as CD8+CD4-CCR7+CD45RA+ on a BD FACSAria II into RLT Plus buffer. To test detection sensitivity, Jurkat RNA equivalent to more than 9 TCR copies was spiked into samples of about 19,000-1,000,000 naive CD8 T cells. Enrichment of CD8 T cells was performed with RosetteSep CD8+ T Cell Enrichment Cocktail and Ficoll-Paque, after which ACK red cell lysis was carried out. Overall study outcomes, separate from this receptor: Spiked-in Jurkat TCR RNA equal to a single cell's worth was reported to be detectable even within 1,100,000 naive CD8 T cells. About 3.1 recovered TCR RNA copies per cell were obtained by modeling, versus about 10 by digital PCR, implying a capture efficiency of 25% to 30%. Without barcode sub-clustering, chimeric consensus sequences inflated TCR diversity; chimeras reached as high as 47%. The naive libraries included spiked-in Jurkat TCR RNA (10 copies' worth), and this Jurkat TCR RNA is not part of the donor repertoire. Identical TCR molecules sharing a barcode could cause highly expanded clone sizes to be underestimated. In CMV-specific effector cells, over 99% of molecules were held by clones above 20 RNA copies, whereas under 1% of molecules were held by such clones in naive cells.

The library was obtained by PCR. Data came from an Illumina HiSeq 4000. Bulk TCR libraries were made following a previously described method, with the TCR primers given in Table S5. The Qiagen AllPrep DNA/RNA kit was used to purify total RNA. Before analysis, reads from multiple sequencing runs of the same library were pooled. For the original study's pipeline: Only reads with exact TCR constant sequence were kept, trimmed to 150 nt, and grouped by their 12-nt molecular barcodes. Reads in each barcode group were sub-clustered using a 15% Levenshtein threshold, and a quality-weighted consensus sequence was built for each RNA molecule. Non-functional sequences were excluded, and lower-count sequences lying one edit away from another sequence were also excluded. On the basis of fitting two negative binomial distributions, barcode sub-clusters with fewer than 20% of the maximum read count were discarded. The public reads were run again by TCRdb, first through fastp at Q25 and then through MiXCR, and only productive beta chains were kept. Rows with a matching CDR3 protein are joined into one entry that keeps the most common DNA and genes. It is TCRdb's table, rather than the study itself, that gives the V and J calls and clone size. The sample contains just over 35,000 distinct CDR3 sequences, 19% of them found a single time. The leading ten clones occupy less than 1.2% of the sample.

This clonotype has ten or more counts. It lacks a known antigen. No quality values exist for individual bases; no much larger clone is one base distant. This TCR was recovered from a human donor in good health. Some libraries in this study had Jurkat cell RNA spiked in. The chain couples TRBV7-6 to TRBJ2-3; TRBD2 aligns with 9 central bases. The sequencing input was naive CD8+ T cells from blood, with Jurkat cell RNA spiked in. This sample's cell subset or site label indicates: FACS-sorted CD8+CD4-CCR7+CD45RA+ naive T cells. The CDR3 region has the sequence CASSARTSETYISTDTQYF. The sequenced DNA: TGTGCCAGCAGCGCCAGGACTAGCGAGACCTACATTAGCACAGATACGCAGTATTTT. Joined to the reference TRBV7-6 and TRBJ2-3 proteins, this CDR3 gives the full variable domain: GAGVSQSPRYKVTKRGQDVALRCDPISGHVSLYWYRQALGQGPEFLTYFNYEAQQDKSGLPNDRFSAERPEGSISTLTIQRTEQRDSAMYRCASSARTSETYISTDTQYFGPGTRLTVL.